Below, 14 T cell receptor beta chains from the same sample are listed, as sequenced in a study of blood T cell repertoires in COVID-19. Produced via immunoSEQ multiplex PCR; TCRdb's table is partial and in-frame only. The data hold some 270,000 clones, with over 70% observed a single time. What was sequenced was PBMCs or T cells enriched from blood (not recorded which). These TCRs come from a woman aged 40-49 years who had been exposed to COVID-19.

The chain couples TRBV6-5 to TRBJ2-7, with 7 nucleotides matching TRBD1. Germline assignment: CDR1 MNHEY and CDR2 SVGAGI. Germline trimming cut 8 bases from V and 2 bases from J; bases unmatched to any gene: 9. CDR3 length: 14 residues. The CDR3 nucleotides are TGTGCCAGCGGGATCGGGACAGAGGCCTACGAGCAGTACTTC. It is translated as CASGIGTEAYEQYF.

The chain couples TRBV11-2 to TRBJ2-3; TRBD2 matches 9 bases. The V gene's germline CDR1 is SGHAT and CDR2 FQNNGV. CDR3 length: 16 amino acids. J was trimmed by 0 bases and V by 5 bases; bases with no gene match: 6. DNA for the CDR3: TGTGCCAGCAGCGCTCGGACTAGCGCTAGCACAGATACGCAGTATTTT. As protein: CASSARTSASTDTQYF.

The gene calls are TRBV21-1 and TRBJ1-3. TRBV21-1 is annotated as a pseudogene. The CDR3 runs 14 residues. CDR3 residues: CARVRTAGVNTIYF. CDR3 DNA: TGTGCCAGAGTCCGGACTGCTGGTGTAAACACCATATATTTT.

The J gene is TRBJ2-7, the V gene TRBV28; 7 nucleotides line up with TRBD1. The germline V gene has CDR1 MDHEN and CDR2 SYDVKM. After removal of 6 bases from V and 2 bases from J, the junction contained 4 bases not matched to a gene. The CDR3 spans 13 residues. The CDR3 region has the DNA TGTGCCAGCAGCCGGGACAGCCCCTACGAGCAGTACTTC. This codes for CASSRDSPYEQYF.

This clone is a singleton in its sample. The junction does not match germline at one end; this may be a read error. The chain couples TRBV29-1 to TRBJ2-5; 10 nucleotides match TRBD1. Germline assignment: CDR1 SQVTM and CDR2 ANQGSEA. The CDR3 consists of 15 residues. The CDR3 sequence: CSVKDRQGAWETQYF. CDR3 bases: TGCAGCGTTAAAGACCGACAGGGGGCTTGGGAGACCCAGTACTTC.

The chain employs TRBV7-9 and TRBJ2-3, with 9 bases aligning to TRBD1. The CDR3 has 14 residues. Germline V gene data show CDR1 as SEHNR and CDR2 as FQNEAQ (reference sequence). The V gene end was trimmed by 6 bases and the J gene end by 1 base; junction bases not matched to a gene: 2. CDR3 bases: TGTGCCAGCAGACGGGACAGGGGCACAGATACGCAGTATTTT. Protein sequence: CASRRDRGTDTQYF.

J is TRBJ1-6 and V is TRBV7-9, with 9 positions matching TRBD1. V was clipped by 5 bases and J by 9 bases; unmatched bases: 8. Germline CDR1 and CDR2: SEHNR and FQNEAQ (reference sequence). This CDR3 region has 15 residues. CDR3 sequence reads: CASSADGTGFSPLHF. In DNA form, the CDR3 reads TGTGCCAGCAGCGCCGACGGGACAGGGTTTTCACCCCTCCACTTT.

The V and J genes are TRBV7-2 and TRBJ2-3, with a possible D match to TRBD2 (6 bases). This CDR3 has 17 amino acids. V was trimmed by 2 bases and J by 0 bases, leaving 15 bases between them. The germline CDR1 and CDR2 sequences are SGHTA and FQGNSA. CDR3 amino acids: CASSLWGSAGSTDTQYF. The CDR3 region has the DNA TGTGCCAGCAGCTTATGGGGGTCGGCGGGGAGCACAGATACGCAGTATTTT.

The chain couples TRBV11-2 to TRBJ1-1; D is uncertain. Trimming removed 8 bases from V and 3 bases from J, with 10 bases in between. Germline lookup yields CDR1 SGHAT and CDR2 FQNNGV. The CDR3 is 12 amino acids. The CDR3 coding sequence is TGTGCCAGCGAGTTTGGTGACACTGAAGCTTTCTTT. Translation gives CASEFGDTEAFF.

The rearrangement uses TRBV3-1 (or the pseudogene TRBV3-2) and TRBJ1-6; TRBD1 matches at 7 bases. CDR1 is LGHDT and CDR2 is YNNKEL in the germline V gene (reference sequence). The CDR3 covers 15 residues. V shed 5 bases, J shed 7 bases, and the junction held 8 bases outside the gene matches. The CDR3 loop is CASSDEGAHNSPLHF. The CDR3 DNA reads as TGTGCCAGCAGCGACGAGGGGGCGCACAATTCACCCCTCCACTTT.

The chain links TRBV30 to TRBJ2-1, with TRBD2 matching 7 bases. The CDR3 is 13 residues long. V dropped 3 bases and J dropped 2; count of bases not matched to a gene: 1. The V gene's germline CDR1 is GTSNPN and CDR2 SVGIG (reference sequence). CDR3 sequence (DNA): TGTGCCTGGAGAGCGGGACCCTACAATGAGCAGTTCTTC. Translation: CAWRAGPYNEQFF.

A few counts support this clone. The chain carries TRBV11-2 and TRBJ2-1; perhaps TRBD2 as D (5 bases). Trimming removed 2 bases at V and 0 bases at J, with 8 bases between. CDR3 length: 15 residues. Germline V CDR1 and CDR2: SGHAT, FQNNGV. The CDR3 nucleotides read TGTGCCAGCAGCTTAAGCGGTAGCTCCTACAATGAGCAGTTCTTC. Translation: CASSLSGSSYNEQFF.

V gene TRBV29-1 combines with J gene TRBJ1-1; D unresolved. V was shortened by 8 bases and J by 1 base, with 17 bases between the two germline ends. The length of the CDR3 is 14 residues. CDR1 SQVTM and CDR2 ANQGSEA come from the germline V gene. The CDR3 protein is CSSRTGYRNTEAFF. In DNA, the CDR3 is TGCAGCTCTCGGACTGGGTACAGGAACACTGAAGCTTTCTTT. The full variable domain, in which reference TRBV29-1 and TRBJ1-1 provide the parts outside the CDR3, is SAVISQKPSRDICQRGTSLTIQCQVDSQVTMMFWYRQQPGQSLTLIATANQGSEATYESGFVIDKFPISRPNLTFSTLTVSNMSPEDSSIYLCSSRTGYRNTEAFFGQGTRLTVV.

The V and J genes are TRBV18 and TRBJ2-1; 8 bases fit TRBD1. The germline CDR1 and CDR2 sequences are KGHSH and LQKENI. This CDR3 is 13 amino acids long. V was clipped by 5 bases and J by 14 bases; unmatched bases: 11. CDR3 region: CASSESGTGVKFF. The CDR3 nucleotides read TGTGCCAGCTCAGAATCCGGGACAGGAGTGAAGTTCTTC.